This TCR beta chain was found in a study of CD8 T cells in Susac syndrome. This CDR3 has 15 amino acids. Germline CDR1 is LGHDT and CDR2 is YNNKEL (reference sequence). Note on this clonotype: One junction end does not reproduce the germline sequence, and a read error may be involved.

Random hexamers were used to reverse transcribe 0.5 to 1 ug of RNA. The authors amplified TCR beta CDR3 across 54 Vbeta and 13 Jbeta using immunoSEQ multiplex PCR. TCRdb redid the calling of the immunoSEQ multiplex PCR reads with MiXCR, one entry per CDR3 protein. The data contain 130,000 or so distinct CDR3 sequences, around nine tenths of them singletons. Peripheral blood CD8+ and CD4+ T cells were profiled by TCR beta sequencing. The multiple sclerosis control group comprised treatment-naive patients with stable or active relapsing-remitting disease. CD8+ and CD4+ T cells were negatively isolated; TEMRA cells were FACS-enriched.

Sequenced sample: CD8+ T cells from PBMCs. This chain joins TRBV3-1 and TRBJ2-1, with D perhaps given as TRBD1 or TRBD2 (6 bases each). This receptor was identified in a human donor with multiple sclerosis. In DNA form, the CDR3 reads TGTGCCAGCACCCAAGGGGGGTACGGGTACAATGAGCAGTTCTTC. This translates into CASTQGGYGYNEQFF.